This entry lists 4 T cell receptor beta chains sequenced from one sample in a study of STAT5B mutations in CD4+ large granular lymphocyte leukemia. TCRdb's copy holds only in-frame clones and misses some; the assay was immunoSEQ multiplex PCR. The repertoire consists of 30,000 to 35,000 clones, with about four fifths occurring once and the leading ten covering about 4.6%. The specimen was CD4+ T cells from blood buffy coats. These receptors came from a human donor in good health.

The gene calls are TRBV13 and TRBJ2-6, with D uncertain. Germline V lookup: CDR1 PRHDT, CDR2 FYEKMQ (reference sequence). This CDR3 spans 17 amino acids. Deletions cut 5 bases from V and 3 bases from J, with 17 bases between. CDR3 sequence reads: CASSGRMGKFGANVLTF. CDR3 coding DNA: TGTGCCAGCAGCGGACGAATGGGAAAGTTTGGGGCCAACGTCCTGACTTTC.

The chain is built from TRBV7-8 and TRBJ2-1, with D maybe TRBD2 (5 bases). There are 14 residues in the CDR3. Trimming cost V 5 bases and J 4 bases, with 12 bases left between them. Germline V gene sequence: CDR1 SGHVS, CDR2 FQNEAQ. CDR3 sequence (DNA): TGTGCCAGCAGCCAAGTGACGGGATACAATGAGCAGTTCTTC. Amino acid sequence: CASSQVTGYNEQFF.

The V call is TRBV7-9, the J call TRBJ2-3; D possibly corresponds to TRBD2 (6 bases). The CDR3 runs 16 residues. V lost 5 bases to trimming and J lost 0 bases, with 15 bases between them. Germline-derived CDR1 and CDR2 are SEHNR and FQNEAQ (reference sequence). CDR3 protein: CASSPIIRESTDTQYF. CDR3 sequence (DNA): TGTGCCAGCAGCCCCATAATCCGGGAGAGCACAGATACGCAGTATTTT.

The chain carries TRBV7-2 and TRBJ2-2; TRBD2 matches at 7 bases. The CDR3 is 18 amino acids. The germline V gene has CDR1 SGHTA and CDR2 FQGNSA. V lost 4 bases, J lost 1 base, and 12 bases stayed unmatched. The chain's CDR3 is CASSSPRLGGENTGELFF. The CDR3 DNA is TGTGCCAGCAGCTCTCCCCGTCTGGGGGGGGAGAACACCGGGGAGCTGTTTTTT.